The 3 T cell receptor beta chains listed next were all sequenced from one sample in a study of T cell repertoires in aging, cancer and after chemotherapy. Multiplex touch-down PCR with TRB-A/B primers amplified rearranged V-D-J TRB sequences. Each CDR3 protein gets one entry after TCRdb re-called the multiplex PCR reads with MiXCR. The sample lists more than 2,000 distinct CDR3 sequences; around 44% were seen once. Amplification of TCR beta used genomic DNA extracted from peripheral blood. What was sequenced was blood. All receptors derive from a human donor with a solid tumor.

The chain joins TRBV6-4 to TRBJ2-2; no reliable D call. This CDR3 is 13 amino acids long. V was shortened by 2 bases and J by 1 base, with 2 bases between the two germline ends. The germline V gene encodes CDR1 MRHNA and CDR2 SNTAGT. CDR3 nucleotide sequence: TGTGCCAGCAGTGACAGGAACACCGGGGAGCTGTTTTTT. Its protein is CASSDRNTGELFF.

The chain combines TRBV19 with TRBJ1-1; D is possibly TRBD1 (5 bases). The CDR3 is made up of 13 amino acids. CDR1 and CDR2 from the germline V gene are LNHDA and SQIVND (reference sequence). Trimming removed 3 bases at V and 5 bases at J, with 10 bases between. The CDR3 loop reads CASSIGRATEAFF. CDR3 in DNA: TGTGCCAGTAGTATCGGCAGGGCGACTGAAGCTTTCTTT. Drawing the rest from reference TRBV19 and TRBJ1-1, the complete variable domain is DGGITQSPKYLFRKEGQNVTLSCEQNLNHDAMYWYRQDPGQGLRLIYYSQIVNDFQKGDIAEGYSVSREKKESFPLTVTSAQKNPTAFYLCASSIGRATEAFFGQGTRLTVV.

This clonotype was detected a few times. The chain uses TRBV7-9 and TRBJ2-5; D is possibly TRBD1 (6 bases). The CDR3 is made up of 13 amino acids. Germline V lookup: CDR1 SEHNR, CDR2 FQNEAQ (reference sequence). V was clipped by 7 bases and J by 5 bases, with 14 bases between them. CDR3 sequence: CASIRGVGETQYF. DNA of the CDR3: TGTGCCAGCATCAGGGGAGTGGGTGAGACCCAGTACTTC. The full variable domain, rest sourced from reference TRBV7-9 and TRBJ2-5, is DTGVSQNPRHKITKRGQNVTFRCDPISEHNRLYWYRQTLGQGPEFLTYFQNEAQLEKSRLLSDRFSAERPKGSFSTLEIQRTEQGDSAMYLCASIRGVGETQYFGPGTRLLVL.